The rows below give T cell receptor beta chains drawn from one sample of a study of cytomegalovirus exposure and HLA in healthy donors. The method was immunoSEQ multiplex PCR; TCRdb's version includes in-frame clones alone and lacks a portion of them. The sample lists around 58,000 clones; 55% to 85% were seen once. The sequenced sample was PBMCs. All receptors come from a man aged 40-55 years in good health and CMV-seropositive. The CDR3 runs from the conserved cysteine through the conserved F or W. A D gene is named only where the DNA matches it firmly. Only part of the rows carry a size: once, few, many, or a class if the clone is expanded.

size | J | V | D | CDR3 | DNA
NA | TRBJ1-3 | TRBV28 | NA | CASIERVLSGNTIYF | TGTGCCAGCATCGAAAGAGTGCTCTCTGGAAACACCATATATTTT
once | TRBJ1-2 | TRBV2 | TRBD1 | CASRRPGQGPSGGYTF | TGTGCCAGCAGACGCCCGGGACAGGGGCCCTCCGGGGGCTACACCTTC
few | TRBJ2-7 | TRBV7-8 | TRBD2 | CASRGGNTYEQYF | TGTGCCAGCAGGGGGGGGAATACCTACGAGCAGTACTTC
NA | TRBJ2-7 | TRBV4-3 | TRBD1 | CASSQERDSFYEQYF | TGCGCCAGCAGCCAAGAACGGGACAGCTTCTACGAGCAGTACTTC
NA | TRBJ1-1 | TRBV19 | NA | CASSISVNTEAFF | TGTGCCAGTAGTATCTCAGTGAACACTGAAGCTTTCTTT
NA | TRBJ2-6 | TRBV25-1 | NA | CASSESAGANVLTF | TGTGCCAGCAGTGAATCCGCTGGGGCCAACGTCCTGACTTTC
NA | TRBJ2-1 | TRBV7-2 | NA | CASSLRTIYNEQFF | TGTGCCAGCAGCTTACGGACTATCTACAATGAGCAGTTCTTC
NA | TRBJ2-3 | TRBV5-1 | TRBD1 | CASSLGGDRERGTQYF | TGCGCCAGCAGCTTGGGCGGGGACAGGGAAAGGGGTACGCAGTATTTT
NA | TRBJ2-7 | TRBV6-5 | NA | CASRGSAAYEQYF | TGTGCCAGCAGGGGGAGCGCCGCCTACGAGCAGTACTTC
NA | TRBJ1-1 | TRBV4-1 | NA | CASSSTGTIIEAFF | TGCGCCAGCAGCTCTACAGGGACCATTATCGAAGCTTTCTTT
NA | TRBJ1-1 | TRBV5-6 | NA | CASSLNDGGAFF | TGTGCCAGCAGCTTAAACGACGGGGGAGCTTTCTTT
NA | TRBJ1-2 | TRBV18 | NA | CASSPPTGGRNYGYTF | TGTGCCAGCTCACCACCGACGGGGGGAAGAAACTATGGCTACACCTTC
few | TRBJ2-3 | TRBV6-1 | NA | CASSVPHGDTQYF | TGTGCCAGCAGTGTTCCCCACGGTGATACGCAGTATTTT
NA | TRBJ2-7 | TRBV19 | TRBD1 | CASDAPGQAYEQYF | TGTGCCAGTGATGCTCCGGGACAGGCCTACGAGCAGTACTTC
once | TRBJ2-7 | TRBV18 | TRBD1 | CASSPRQGVYEQYF | TGTGCCAGCTCACCGAGACAGGGGGTCTACGAGCAGTACTTC
NA | TRBJ1-5 | TRBV6-6 | TRBD1 | CASSLSGQGRNQPQHF | TGTGCCAGCAGCTTGTCGGGACAGGGTCGCAATCAGCCCCAGCATTTT
few | TRBJ2-3 | TRBV7-2 | TRBD2 | CASSLSGSTDTQYF | TGTGCCAGCAGCCTTAGCGGGAGCACAGATACGCAGTATTTT
NA | TRBJ1-2 | TRBV5-4 | NA | CASSPPGSPALTF | TGTGCCAGCAGCCCCCCAGGCAGTCCCGCGTTGACCTTC
NA | TRBJ2-7 | TRBV6-5 | TRBD1 | CASRSRTGGKQYF | TGTGCCAGCAGATCCCGGACAGGGGGCAAGCAGTACTTC
once | TRBJ1-2 | TRBV6-5 | NA | CASSYDSVKLYGYTF | TGTGCCAGCAGTTACGACTCCGTAAAGCTCTATGGCTACACCTTC
NA | TRBJ2-7 | TRBV27 | TRBD2 | CASAPGLAGEEQYF | TGTGCCAGCGCTCCCGGACTAGCGGGAGAGGAGCAGTACTTC
few | TRBJ1-6 | TRBV9 | NA | CASSPNPGLNSPLHF | TGTGCCAGCAGCCCCAACCCAGGGCTTAATTCACCCCTCCACTTT
NA | TRBJ1-5 | TRBV5-6 | NA | CASSFGVRAGQPQHF | TGTGCCAGCAGCTTCGGTGTGCGGGCCGGACAGCCCCAGCATTTT
NA | TRBJ2-3 | TRBV19 | NA | CASTSTDTQYF | TGTGCCAGTACTAGCACAGATACGCAGTATTTT
once | TRBJ2-7 | TRBV6-6 | TRBD2 | CASSPGTSGGAYEQYF | TGTGCCAGCAGTCCCGGGACTAGCGGGGGGGCCTACGAGCAGTACTTC
few | TRBJ1-2 | TRBV7-3 | TRBD1 | CASSTGTGDYYTF | TGTGCCAGCAGCACCGGGACAGGGGATTACTACACCTTC
NA | TRBJ1-5 | TRBV15 | NA | CATSRVKFSNQPQHF | TGTGCCACCAGCAGAGTCAAATTTAGCAATCAGCCCCAGCATTTT